This entry lists 14 T cell receptor beta chains sequenced from one sample in a study of regulatory T cells in long-lasting Graves disease. Through Arm-PCR of CDR3 regions and iRepertoire HTBI primers, TCR beta libraries were built. MiXCR was run by TCRdb on the multiplex PCR reads, yielding one entry per CDR3 protein. The sample carries 400,000 to 450,000 distinct CDR3 sequences, roughly 17% recorded once. Stated time point: newly diagnosed GD, antithyroid drugs for less than 3 months. The TCR library was prepared using RNA isolated from PBMCs. The same sample was also used in a study of T cells in Graves' hyperthyroidism and ophthalmopathy.

Specimen: peripheral blood mononuclear cells (PBMCs), collected at new diagnosis, from a patient treated with antithyroid drugs. The source of these receptors is a woman under 40 with Graves disease.

This clonotype was seen a handful of times. This sequence joins TRBV6-2 or TRBV6-3 and TRBJ2-1; a weak D match, TRBD2 (6 bases). CDR1 and CDR2 from the germline V gene are MNHEY and SVGEGT. This CDR3 comprises 13 residues. V was cut by 0 bases and J by 6 bases, with 6 bases left in between. This chain's CDR3 is CASSYSAGNEQFF. CDR3 bases: TGTGCCAGCAGTTACTCAGCGGGCAATGAGCAGTTCTTC.

The V gene is TRBV4-3, the J gene TRBJ1-2, with D possibly being TRBD1 (5 bases). Germline lookup yields CDR1 LGHNA and CDR2 YSLEER. V gave up 3 bases and J gave up 0 bases, with 14 bases separating them. The CDR3 runs to 16 residues. The CDR3 reads CASSQGDRLANYGYTF. DNA of the CDR3: TGCGCCAGCAGCCAGGGGGACCGATTAGCTAACTATGGCTACACCTTC.

This clonotype was recorded many times. The chain carries TRBV19 and TRBJ1-1; weak D call: TRBD1 (5 bases). The CDR3 runs 16 residues. The germline gives CDR1 LNHDA, CDR2 SQIVND (reference sequence). V lost 10 bases, J lost 0 bases, and 21 bases lay in between. In DNA form, the CDR3 reads TGTGCCACCCACCGGGACCCATCTCCCATGAACACTGAAGCTTTCTTT. This translates into CATHRDPSPMNTEAFF.

The CDR3 loop is CASTPDGNTEAFF. Here the CDR3 DNA reads TGTGCCAGTACCCCGGACGGGAACACTGAAGCTTTCTTT. The chain links TRBV19 to TRBJ1-1; D is ambiguous. The length of the CDR3 is 13 residues. V lost 7 bases, J lost 1 base, and 10 bases lay in between. Germline CDR1 reads LNHDA; CDR2 reads SQIVND (reference sequence).

This chain links TRBV19 with TRBJ2-3, with D hard to call. This CDR3 has 14 residues. V shed 1 base and J shed 2 bases, with 7 bases lying between them. The germline CDR1 and CDR2 sequences are LNHDA and SQIVND (reference sequence). This CDR3 is CASSIARYTDTQYF. CDR3 DNA sequence: TGTGCCAGTAGTATAGCCCGGTACACAGATACGCAGTATTTT.

The J gene is TRBJ1-2, the V gene TRBV9; 8 positions agree with TRBD1. CDR1 and CDR2 from the germline V gene are SGDLS and YYNGEE. CDR3 length: 14 residues. The junction had 4 bases not matched to a gene; V was cut back by 4 bases and J by 2 bases. The CDR3 DNA reads as TGTGCCAGCAGCTCCCAGGGGGCGAACTATGGCTACACCTTC. Residues: CASSSQGANYGYTF.

This clonotype was seen once. With a much larger clone just one base away, this may be a read error. V gene TRBV7-6 combines with J gene TRBJ2-3; 7 bases are a match to TRBD1. The end of the DNA is better explained by TRBJ2-1, so the J call may be wrong. Germline loops: CDR1 SGHVS, CDR2 FNYEAQ. CDR3 length: 19 amino acids. CDR3 sequence (DNA): TGTGCCAGCAGCTTGGGCAACAGGGGCCTTTTGGAGCGAGATAATGAGCAGTTCTTC. It yields the protein CASSLGNRGLLERDNEQFF.

In this sample, this clonotype turned up many times. This rearrangement joins TRBV15 to TRBJ1-3, with a possible D match to TRBD1 (5 bases). Trimming took 0 bases from V and 0 from J, leaving 15 bases between them. Germline CDR1 is LNHNV and CDR2 is YYDKDF (reference sequence). The length of the CDR3 is 18 residues. The chain's CDR3 is CATSRDYQGRSSGNTIYF. CDR3 nucleotides: TGTGCCACCAGCAGAGATTACCAGGGAAGGAGCTCTGGAAACACCATATATTTT.

This clonotype was seen a handful of times. This sequence may be a read error, since a much larger clone differs from it by one base. The CDR3 does not end in the conserved phenylalanine or tryptophan, so this is likely a read error. The gene calls are TRBV7-8 and TRBJ1-1, with D tentatively TRBD1 (6 bases). The length of the CDR3 is 17 residues. Trimming pared 2 bases from V and 5 bases from J, leaving 21 bases between. Per germline, CDR1 SGHVS and CDR2 FQNEAQ. CDR3 nucleotides: TGTGCCAGCAGCTTACCTGCGCCGGGGGCCCCTGGTACTGAAGCTTTCCTT. Residues: CASSLPAPGAPGTEAFL.

This clonotype was picked up many times. The chain carries TRBV20-1 and TRBJ1-1; D gene uncertain. The CDR3 loop spans 12 amino acids. In germline, CDR1 is DFQATT, CDR2 SNEGSKA (reference sequence). Trimming cost V 3 bases and J 6 bases, with 11 bases left between them. The CDR3 here is CSASPEPPEAFF. CDR3 coding DNA: TGCAGTGCTAGCCCCGAGCCCCCTGAAGCTTTCTTT.

The chain links TRBV28 to TRBJ1-2; 9 bases are shared with TRBD1. V was clipped by 6 bases and J by 10 bases; unmatched bases: 18. Germline CDR1 MDHEN, CDR2 SYDVKM. CDR3 length equals 16 residues. The DNA for the CDR3 is TGTGCCAGCAGCCTTCGCCGGGACAGGGTTCGTCAGGACTACACCTTC. This codes for CASSLRRDRVRQDYTF.

There are many counts of this clonotype. J is TRBJ1-2 and V is TRBV11-2; D ambiguous. Germline loops: CDR1 SGHAT, CDR2 FQNNGV. Deletions cut 1 base from V and 1 base from J, with 10 bases between. CDR3 length: 15 residues. This CDR3 is CASSLVGANNYGYTF. In DNA, the CDR3 is TGTGCCAGCAGCTTAGTTGGTGCTAATAACTATGGCTACACCTTC.

This clonotype was picked up a small number of times. DNA of the CDR3: TGCGCCAGCAGCCCTGGACAGTTACCTAATGAAAAACTGTTTTTT. Translating gives CASSPGQLPNEKLFF. This sequence joins TRBV5-1 and TRBJ1-4; a possible D gene is TRBD1 (6 bases). CDR1 is SGHRS, CDR2 YFSETQ, per germline. This CDR3 is 15 amino acids long. The germline V and J ends were trimmed by 4 bases and 3 bases, with 13 bases remaining between them.

This sequence joins TRBV15 and TRBJ1-4; tentative D call: TRBD1 (6 bases). The CDR3 has 16 amino acids. Trimming pared 0 bases from V and 7 bases from J, leaving 15 bases between. CDR1 is LNHNV and CDR2 is YYDKDF in the germline V gene (reference sequence). In nucleotides, the CDR3 is TGTGCCACCAGCAGAGATCGTGCGGGGGCGATTGAAAAACTGTTTTTT. Translating it yields CATSRDRAGAIEKLFF.